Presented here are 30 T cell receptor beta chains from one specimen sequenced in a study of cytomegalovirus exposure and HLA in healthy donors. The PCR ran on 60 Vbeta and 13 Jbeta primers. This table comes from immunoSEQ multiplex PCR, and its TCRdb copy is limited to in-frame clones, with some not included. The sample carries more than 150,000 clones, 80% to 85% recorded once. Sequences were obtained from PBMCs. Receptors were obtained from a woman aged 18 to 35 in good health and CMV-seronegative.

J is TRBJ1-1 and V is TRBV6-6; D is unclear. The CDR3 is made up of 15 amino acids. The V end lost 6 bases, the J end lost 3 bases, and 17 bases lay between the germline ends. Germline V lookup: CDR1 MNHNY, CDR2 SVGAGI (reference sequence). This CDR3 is CASSRMPIPDTEAFF. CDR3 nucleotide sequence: TGTGCCAGCAGCCGCATGCCCATACCGGACACTGAAGCTTTCTTT.

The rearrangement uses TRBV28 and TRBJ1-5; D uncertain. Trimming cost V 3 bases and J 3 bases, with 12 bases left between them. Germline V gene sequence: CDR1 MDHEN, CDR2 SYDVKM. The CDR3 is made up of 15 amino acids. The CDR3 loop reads CASSFYREPNQPQHF. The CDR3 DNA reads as TGTGCCAGCAGTTTCTACAGAGAGCCCAATCAGCCCCAGCATTTT.

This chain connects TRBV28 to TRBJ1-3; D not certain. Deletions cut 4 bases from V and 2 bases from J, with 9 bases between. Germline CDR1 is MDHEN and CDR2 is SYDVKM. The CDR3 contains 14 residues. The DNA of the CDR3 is TGTGCCAGCAGTTACGAGTACCCTGGAAACACCATATATTTT. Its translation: CASSYEYPGNTIYF.

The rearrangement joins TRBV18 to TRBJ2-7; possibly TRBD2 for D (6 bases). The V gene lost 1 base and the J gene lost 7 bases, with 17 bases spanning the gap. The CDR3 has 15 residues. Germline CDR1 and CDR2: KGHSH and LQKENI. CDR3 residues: CASSPLSPGVNEQYF. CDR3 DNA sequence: TGTGCCAGCTCACCACTTAGTCCGGGGGTCAATGAGCAGTACTTC.

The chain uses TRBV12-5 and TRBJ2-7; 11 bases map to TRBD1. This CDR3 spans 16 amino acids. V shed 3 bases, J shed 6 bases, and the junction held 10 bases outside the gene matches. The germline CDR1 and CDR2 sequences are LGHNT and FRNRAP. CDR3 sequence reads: CASGFYTGTGGGEQYF. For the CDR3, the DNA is TGTGCTAGTGGTTTCTACACCGGGACAGGGGGGGGCGAGCAGTACTTC.

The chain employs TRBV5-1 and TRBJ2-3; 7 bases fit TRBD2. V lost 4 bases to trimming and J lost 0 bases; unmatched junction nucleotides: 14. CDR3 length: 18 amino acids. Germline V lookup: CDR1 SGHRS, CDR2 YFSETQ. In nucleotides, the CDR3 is TGCGCCAGCAGCGGGGCTAGCGGAAAGGCAAGAAGCACAGATACGCAGTATTTT. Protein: CASSGASGKARSTDTQYF.

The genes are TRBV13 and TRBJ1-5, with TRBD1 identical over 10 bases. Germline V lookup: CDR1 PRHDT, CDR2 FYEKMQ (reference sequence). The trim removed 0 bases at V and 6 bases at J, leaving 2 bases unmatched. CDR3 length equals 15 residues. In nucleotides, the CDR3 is TGTGCCAGCAGCTTAGGAGGGACAGGGGTTCAGCCCCAGCATTTT. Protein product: CASSLGGTGVQPQHF.

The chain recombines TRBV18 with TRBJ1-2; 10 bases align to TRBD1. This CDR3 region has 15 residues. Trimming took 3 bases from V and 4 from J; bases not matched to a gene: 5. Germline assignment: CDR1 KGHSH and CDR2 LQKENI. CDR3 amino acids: CASSPTGQGPYGYTF. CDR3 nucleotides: TGTGCCAGCTCACCGACGGGACAGGGGCCCTATGGCTACACCTTC.

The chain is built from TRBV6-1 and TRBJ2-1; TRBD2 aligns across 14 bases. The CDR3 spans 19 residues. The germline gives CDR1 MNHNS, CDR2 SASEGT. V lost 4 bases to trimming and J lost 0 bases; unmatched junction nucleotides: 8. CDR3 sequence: CASSGSTGTSGSSYNEQFF. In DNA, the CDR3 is TGTGCCAGCAGTGGGTCTACCGGGACTAGCGGGAGCTCCTACAATGAGCAGTTCTTC.

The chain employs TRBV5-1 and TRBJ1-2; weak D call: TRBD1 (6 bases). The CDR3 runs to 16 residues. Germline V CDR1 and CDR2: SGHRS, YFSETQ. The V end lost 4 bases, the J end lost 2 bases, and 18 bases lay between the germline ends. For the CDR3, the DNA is TGCGCCAGCAGCCCCGGTATAAGGACAGTCAACTATGGCTACACCTTC. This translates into CASSPGIRTVNYGYTF.

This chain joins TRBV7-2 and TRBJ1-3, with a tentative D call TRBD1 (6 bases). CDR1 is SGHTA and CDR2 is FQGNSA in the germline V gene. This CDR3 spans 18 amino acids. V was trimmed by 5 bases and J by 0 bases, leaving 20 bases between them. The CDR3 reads CASSPSQTGTISGNTIYF. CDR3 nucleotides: TGTGCCAGCAGCCCATCGCAGACAGGCACTATCTCTGGAAACACCATATATTTT.

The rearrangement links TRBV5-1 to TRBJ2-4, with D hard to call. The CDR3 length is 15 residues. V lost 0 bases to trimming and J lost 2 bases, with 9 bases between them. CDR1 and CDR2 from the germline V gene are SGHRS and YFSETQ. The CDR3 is CASSLDYGSKNIQYF. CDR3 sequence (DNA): TGCGCCAGCAGCTTGGACTATGGATCCAAAAACATTCAGTACTTC.

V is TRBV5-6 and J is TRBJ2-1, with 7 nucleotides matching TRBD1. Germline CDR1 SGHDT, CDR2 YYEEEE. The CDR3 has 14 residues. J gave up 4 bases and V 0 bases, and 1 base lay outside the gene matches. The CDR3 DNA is TGTGCCAGCAGCTTGGGGACAGGTTACAATGAGCAGTTCTTC. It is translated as CASSLGTGYNEQFF.

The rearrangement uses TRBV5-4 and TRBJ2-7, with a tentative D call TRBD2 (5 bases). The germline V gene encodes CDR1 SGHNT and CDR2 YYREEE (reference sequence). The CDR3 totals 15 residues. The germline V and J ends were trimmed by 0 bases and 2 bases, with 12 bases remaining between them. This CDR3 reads CASSLGQTTTYEQYF. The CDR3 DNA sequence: TGTGCCAGCAGCTTGGGGCAGACTACTACCTACGAGCAGTACTTC.

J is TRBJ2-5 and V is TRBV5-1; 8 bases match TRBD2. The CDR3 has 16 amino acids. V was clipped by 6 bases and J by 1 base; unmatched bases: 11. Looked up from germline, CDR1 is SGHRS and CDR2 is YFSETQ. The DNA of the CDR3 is TGCGCCAGCAAATGGGCGGGGGGCGCGGGCCAAGAGACCCAGTACTTC. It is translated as CASKWAGGAGQETQYF.

CDR3 bases: TGTGCCAGCAGACCAGGGGTTTTGGGGCCCCAGCATTTT. Translation: CASRPGVLGPQHF. V usage is TRBV27 and J usage is TRBJ1-5, with D perhaps TRBD1 (6 bases). The V gene's germline CDR1 is MNHEY and CDR2 SMNVEV (reference sequence). The V end was cut by 6 bases, the J end by 9 bases, with 15 bases between. The CDR3 has 13 amino acids.

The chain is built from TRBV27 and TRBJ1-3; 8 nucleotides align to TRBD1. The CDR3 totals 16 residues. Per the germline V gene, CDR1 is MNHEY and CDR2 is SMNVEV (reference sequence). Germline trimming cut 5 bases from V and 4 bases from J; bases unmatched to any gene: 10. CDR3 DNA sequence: TGTGCCAGCAGTCCCAGGGGGCTGCTAGAAGGAAACACCATATATTTT. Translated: CASSPRGLLEGNTIYF.

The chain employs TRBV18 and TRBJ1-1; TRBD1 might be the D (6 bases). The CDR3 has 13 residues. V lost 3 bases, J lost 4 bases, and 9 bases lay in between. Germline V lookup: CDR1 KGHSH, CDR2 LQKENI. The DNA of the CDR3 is TGTGCCAGCTCACCGGCCAGGGGCACTGAAGCTTTCTTT. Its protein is CASSPARGTEAFF.

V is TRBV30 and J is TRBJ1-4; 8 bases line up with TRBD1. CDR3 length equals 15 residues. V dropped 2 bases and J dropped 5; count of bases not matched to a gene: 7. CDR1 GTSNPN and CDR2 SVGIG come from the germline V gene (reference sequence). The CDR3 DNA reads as TGTGCCTGGAGTCCCCGACAGGGGAGCAATGAAAAACTGTTTTTT. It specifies CAWSPRQGSNEKLFF.

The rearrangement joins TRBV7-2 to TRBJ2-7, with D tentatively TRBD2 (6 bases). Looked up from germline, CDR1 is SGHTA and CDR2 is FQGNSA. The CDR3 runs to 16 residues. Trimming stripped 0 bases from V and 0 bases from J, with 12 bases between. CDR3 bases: TGTGCCAGCAGCTTAGCGTCGACTAGTAGCTCCTACGAGCAGTACTTC. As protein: CASSLASTSSSYEQYF.

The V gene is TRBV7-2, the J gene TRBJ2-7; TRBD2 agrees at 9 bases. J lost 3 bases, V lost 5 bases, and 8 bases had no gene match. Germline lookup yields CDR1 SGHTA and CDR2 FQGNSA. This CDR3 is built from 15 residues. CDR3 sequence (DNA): TGTGCCAGCAGCAGGCGACTAGCGGAGAGCTACGAGCAGTACTTC. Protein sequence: CASSRRLAESYEQYF.

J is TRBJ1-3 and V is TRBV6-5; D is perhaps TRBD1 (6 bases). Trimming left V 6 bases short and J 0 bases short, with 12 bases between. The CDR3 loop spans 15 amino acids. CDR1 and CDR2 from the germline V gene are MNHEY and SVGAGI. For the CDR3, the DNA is TGTGCCAGCAGCCGGGACACAACCTCTGGAAACACCATATATTTT. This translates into CASSRDTTSGNTIYF.

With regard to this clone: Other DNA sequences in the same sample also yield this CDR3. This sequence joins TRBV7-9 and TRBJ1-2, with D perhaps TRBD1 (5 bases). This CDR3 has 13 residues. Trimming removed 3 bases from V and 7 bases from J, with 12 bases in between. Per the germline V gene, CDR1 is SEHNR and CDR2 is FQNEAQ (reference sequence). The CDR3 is CASSFQGVSGYTF. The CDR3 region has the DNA TGTGCCAGCAGCTTTCAAGGGGTCTCTGGCTACACCTTC.

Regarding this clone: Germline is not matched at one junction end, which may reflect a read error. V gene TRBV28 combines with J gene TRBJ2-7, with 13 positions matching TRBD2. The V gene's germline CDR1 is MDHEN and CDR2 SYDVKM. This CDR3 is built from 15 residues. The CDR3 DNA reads TGTGCCAGCAGTTCACTAGCGGGAGGGCCCTACGGGCAGTACTTC. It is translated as CASSSLAGGPYGQYF.

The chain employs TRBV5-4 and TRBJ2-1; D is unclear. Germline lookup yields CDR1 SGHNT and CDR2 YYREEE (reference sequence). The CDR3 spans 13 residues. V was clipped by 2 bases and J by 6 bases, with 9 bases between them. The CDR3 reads CASSFLAPNEQFF. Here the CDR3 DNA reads TGTGCCAGCAGCTTTTTGGCTCCCAATGAGCAGTTCTTC.

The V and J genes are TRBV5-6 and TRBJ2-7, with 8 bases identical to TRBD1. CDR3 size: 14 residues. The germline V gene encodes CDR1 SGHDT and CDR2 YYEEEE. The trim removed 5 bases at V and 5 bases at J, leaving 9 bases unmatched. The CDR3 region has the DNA TGTGCCAGCAGTTCAAGACAGGGGATCGACGAGCAGTACTTC. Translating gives CASSSRQGIDEQYF.

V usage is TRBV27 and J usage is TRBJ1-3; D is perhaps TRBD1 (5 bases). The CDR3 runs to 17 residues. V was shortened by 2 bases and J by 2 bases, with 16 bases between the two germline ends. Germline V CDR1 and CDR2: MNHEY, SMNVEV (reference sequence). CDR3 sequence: CASSLIGAGFAGNTIYF. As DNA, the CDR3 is TGTGCCAGCAGTTTAATAGGGGCAGGGTTCGCTGGAAACACCATATATTTT.

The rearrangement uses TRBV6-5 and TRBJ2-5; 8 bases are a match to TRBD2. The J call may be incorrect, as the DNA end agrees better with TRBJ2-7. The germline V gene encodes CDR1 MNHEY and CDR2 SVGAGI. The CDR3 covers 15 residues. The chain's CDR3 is CASSRSGAEVHEQYF. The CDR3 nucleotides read TGTGCCAGCAGTCGTAGCGGGGCGGAGGTCCACGAGCAGTACTTC.

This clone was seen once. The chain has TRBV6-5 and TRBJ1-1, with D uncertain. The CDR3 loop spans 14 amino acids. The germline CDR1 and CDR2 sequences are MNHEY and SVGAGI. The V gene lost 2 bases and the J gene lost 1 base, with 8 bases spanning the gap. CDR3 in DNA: TGTGCCAGCAGTTACCAAACAAGGAACACTGAAGCTTTCTTT. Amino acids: CASSYQTRNTEAFF.

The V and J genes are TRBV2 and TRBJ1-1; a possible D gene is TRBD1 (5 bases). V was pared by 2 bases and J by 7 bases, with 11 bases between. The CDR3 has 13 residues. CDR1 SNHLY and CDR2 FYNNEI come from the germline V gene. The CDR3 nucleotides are TGTGCCAGCAGTGAAACTCGACAGCATGAAGCTTTCTTT. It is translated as CASSETRQHEAFF.